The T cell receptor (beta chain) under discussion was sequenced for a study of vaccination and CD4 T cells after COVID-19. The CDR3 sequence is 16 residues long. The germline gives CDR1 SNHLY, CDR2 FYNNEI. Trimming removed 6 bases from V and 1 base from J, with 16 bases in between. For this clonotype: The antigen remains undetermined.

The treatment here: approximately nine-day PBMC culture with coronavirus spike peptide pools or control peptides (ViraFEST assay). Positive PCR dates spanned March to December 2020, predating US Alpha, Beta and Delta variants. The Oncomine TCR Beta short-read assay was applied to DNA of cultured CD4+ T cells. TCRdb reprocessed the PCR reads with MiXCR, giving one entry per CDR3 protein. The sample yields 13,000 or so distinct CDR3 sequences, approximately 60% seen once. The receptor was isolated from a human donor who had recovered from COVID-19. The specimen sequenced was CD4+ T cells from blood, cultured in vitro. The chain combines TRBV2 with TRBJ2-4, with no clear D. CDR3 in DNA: TGTGCCAGCAGCCCTACTCCTTTACTTGCCAAAAACATTCAGTACTTC. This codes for CASSPTPLLAKNIQYF.